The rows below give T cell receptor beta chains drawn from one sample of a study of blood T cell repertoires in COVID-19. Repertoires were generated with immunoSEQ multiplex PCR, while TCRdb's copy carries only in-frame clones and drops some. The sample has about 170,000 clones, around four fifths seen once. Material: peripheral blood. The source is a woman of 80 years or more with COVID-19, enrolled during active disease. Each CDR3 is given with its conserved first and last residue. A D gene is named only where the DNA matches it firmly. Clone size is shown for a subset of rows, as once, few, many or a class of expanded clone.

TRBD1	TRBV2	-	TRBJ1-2	TGTGCCAGCAGTGAAATGGACAGGGGGCAGGGCTACACCTTC	CASSEMDRGQGYTF
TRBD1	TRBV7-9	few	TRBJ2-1	TGTGCCAGCAGCTTAGAAGTAGGGGGCTTTTGGAATGAGCAGTTCTTC	CASSLEVGGFWNEQFF
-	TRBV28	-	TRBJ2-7	TGTGCCAGCAGTTTATCTGAGCGGTTAAAAGTGGGAGAGCAGTACTTC	CASSLSERLKVGEQYF
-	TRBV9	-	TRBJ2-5	TGTGCCAGCAGCAGCCAGGGTTGGGAGACCCAGTACTTC	CASSSQGWETQYF
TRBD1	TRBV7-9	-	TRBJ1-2	TGTGCCAGCAGCTCGGGAGAGGGGGCGAGCGGCTACACCTTC	CASSSGEGASGYTF
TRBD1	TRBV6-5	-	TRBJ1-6	TGTGCCAGCGAGGGACAGGGGAATTCACCCCTCCACTTT	CASEGQGNSPLHF
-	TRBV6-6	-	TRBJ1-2	TGTGCCAGCAGTAACATCTATGGCTACACCTTC	CASSNIYGYTF
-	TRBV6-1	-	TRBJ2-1	TGTGCCAGCAGTGAAGAACCGAGGTACAATGAGCAGTTCTTC	CASSEEPRYNEQFF
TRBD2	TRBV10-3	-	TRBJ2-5	TGTGCCATCAGTGGGGGAGGGACGGAGACCCAGTACTTC	CAISGGGTETQYF
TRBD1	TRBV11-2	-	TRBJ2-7	TGTGCCAGCAGCCCAGGACAGGGGGGTTACGAGCAGTACTTC	CASSPGQGGYEQYF
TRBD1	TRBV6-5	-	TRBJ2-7	TGTGCCAGCACTCTGACAGGGGGCTACGAGCAGTACTTC	CASTLTGGYEQYF
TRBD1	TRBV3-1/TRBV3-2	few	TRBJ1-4	TGTGCCAGCAGCCAGAGCCCTGGGACAGGGGACGGAAAACTGTTTTTT	CASSQSPGTGDGKLFF
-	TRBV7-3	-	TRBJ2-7	TGTGCCAGCAGCTTAATAATCTTACCCGGGGTGACGCCCTACGAGCAGTACTTC	CASSLIILPGVTPYEQYF
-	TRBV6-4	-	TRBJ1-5	TGTGCCAGCACCTATCAGGGAAATCAGCCCCAGCATTTT	CASTYQGNQPQHF
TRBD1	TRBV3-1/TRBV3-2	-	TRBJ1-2	TGTGCCAGCAGCCAAACGCAGGGGGCGGGTGGCTACACCTTC	CASSQTQGAGGYTF
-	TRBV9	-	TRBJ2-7	TGTGCCAGCAGCGTGGGCAGCTCCTACGAGCAGTACTTC	CASSVGSSYEQYF
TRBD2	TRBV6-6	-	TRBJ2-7	TGTGCCAGCAGTCGAGGGGGTGGAAGCGGGAGAGGATCCTACGAGCAGTACTTC	CASSRGGGSGRGSYEQYF
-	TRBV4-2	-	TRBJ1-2	TGTGCCAGCAGCCAAGATGAAGGGAGACCGGGTGGCTACACCTTC	CASSQDEGRPGGYTF
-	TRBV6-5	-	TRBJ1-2	TGTGCCAGCAGCCCCGACAGAGATCCAGGCTACACCTTC	CASSPDRDPGYTF
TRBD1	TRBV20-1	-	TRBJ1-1	TGCAGTGCTGACAGGGGGGAAGCTTTCTTT	CSADRGEAFF
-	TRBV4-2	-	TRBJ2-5	TGTGCCAGCAGCCGGGGGGAAGGGGTGGAGACCCAGTACTTC	CASSRGEGVETQYF
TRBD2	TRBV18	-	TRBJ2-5	TGTGCCAGCTCGCCTACTATGACTAGCGGGGGGGCCAAGACCCAGTACTTC	CASSPTMTSGGAKTQYF
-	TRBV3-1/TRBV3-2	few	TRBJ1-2	TGTGCCAGCAGCCAAGATTCGGCAGGGGACTATGGCTACACCTTC	CASSQDSAGDYGYTF
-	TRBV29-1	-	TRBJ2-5	TGCAGCGTTGTCCCTAGCGCTAACCTCCAAGAGACCCAGTACTTC	CSVVPSANLQETQYF
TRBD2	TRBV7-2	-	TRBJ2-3	TGTGCCAGCAGCTTAGAGGGACTAGCGGCTTTGTATTTT	CASSLEGLAALYF
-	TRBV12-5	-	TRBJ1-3	TGTGCTAGTGGTTTGGTATCACAGCGGTACACCATATATTTT	CASGLVSQRYTIYF
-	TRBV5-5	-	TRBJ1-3	TGTGCCAGCAGCTACGACAGTTGGGGCTCTGGAAACACCATATATTTT	CASSYDSWGSGNTIYF
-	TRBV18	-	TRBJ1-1	TGTGCCAGCTCACCCTTTACAGACACTGAAGCTTTCTTT	CASSPFTDTEAFF
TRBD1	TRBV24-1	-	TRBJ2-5	TGTGCCACCGGGACAGATTTAGAGACCCAGTACTTC	CATGTDLETQYF
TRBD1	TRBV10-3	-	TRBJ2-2	TGTGCCGTTCCGGGACAGGGGAACACCGGGGAGCTGTTTTTT	CAVPGQGNTGELFF
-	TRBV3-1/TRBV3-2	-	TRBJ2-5	TGTGCCAGCAGCCTCCTAGAGACCCAGTACTTC	CASSLLETQYF
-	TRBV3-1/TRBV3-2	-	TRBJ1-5	TGTGCCAGCAGCCAAGGGGAGGGACAGCCCCAGCATTTT	CASSQGEGQPQHF
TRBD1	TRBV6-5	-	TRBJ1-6	TGTGCCAGCACCCGACAGGGCATTTATAATTCACCCCTCCACTTT	CASTRQGIYNSPLHF
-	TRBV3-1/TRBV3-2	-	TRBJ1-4	TGTGCCAGCAGCCAAGGGAGGGACGAAAAACTGTTTTTT	CASSQGRDEKLFF
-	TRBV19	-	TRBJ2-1	TGTGCCAGTAGTATGGGGATCGGGGGCTCCTACAATGAGCAGTTCTTC	CASSMGIGGSYNEQFF
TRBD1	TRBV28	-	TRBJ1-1	TGTGCCAGCAGCTCGGGACAGGGTGGACCAAAGAGTGGTTTCTTT	CASSSGQGGPKSGFF
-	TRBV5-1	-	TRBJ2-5	TGCGCCAGCAGCTTGGCCGGCGGAGAGACCCAGTACTTC	CASSLAGGETQYF
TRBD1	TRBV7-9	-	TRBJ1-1	TGTGCCAGCAAGGGGACAGGGGCGTCCACTGAAGCTTTCTTT	CASKGTGASTEAFF
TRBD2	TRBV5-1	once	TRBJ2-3	TGCGCCAGCAGCCCCTCCCAAGGAGCGGGGGGCACAGATACGCAGTATTTT	CASSPSQGAGGTDTQYF
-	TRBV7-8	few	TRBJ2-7	TGTGCCAGCAGCTTAGGGCGTGGAGGACCCTACGAGCAGTACTTC	CASSLGRGGPYEQYF
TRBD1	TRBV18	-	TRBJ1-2	TGTGCCAGCTCAGCGAACTCGGGACAGGGCGCCTATGGCTACACCTTC	CASSANSGQGAYGYTF
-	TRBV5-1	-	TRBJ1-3	TGCGCCAGTCGACAGAGCTCTGGAAACACCATATATTTT	CASRQSSGNTIYF
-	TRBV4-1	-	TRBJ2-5	TGCGCCAGCAGCCGAGGGCCTCAAGAGACCCAGTACTTC	CASSRGPQETQYF